This entry describes one T cell receptor (beta chain). Its target is not known. The junction shows a germline mismatch at one end, possibly a read error. Germline V gives CDR1 SGHAT, CDR2 FQNNGV. The CDR3 is 14 residues long. For each extraction, RNA and DNA were obtained together from about 21-30 mg of unsorted bulk tissue. These data are taken from a study of tumor-infiltrating lymphocytes in primary liver carcinoma. On the study more broadly: Samples produced roughly 3.5 to 7.5 million productive TCRbeta reads, comparable across tissue types.

Whole-study findings and limits: Tumor-adjacent and tumor-blood pairs showed less overlap than tumor region pairs. Among top clones, only about 7-25% appeared in all five tumor regions.

The input was 450 to 550 ng total RNA; TCR beta cDNA was made from it with a constant-region primer. Libraries of TCR beta came from three nested multiplex PCR rounds with slightly modified ARM-PCR. Running 9 to 11 cycles apiece, the first two PCR rounds relied on TRBV1-TRBV30 forward primers together with a C-beta reverse primer. MiXCR, applied by TCRdb to the multiplex PCR reads, yields one record per CDR3 protein. The repertoire holds roughly 120,000 distinct CDR3 sequences, with 64% as singletons. The clonotype was recovered from an older woman with primary liver carcinoma and hepatitis B virus infection. This chain links TRBV11-2 with TRBJ1-5, with a tentative D call TRBD1 (6 bases). Sequencing used liver tumor tissue from sampling region 3. As to subset: tumor region T3, left-lateral pole. CDR3 region: CASSLESTGQPQHF. The CDR3 DNA sequence: TGTGCTAGCAGTTTAGAGTCAACAGGGCAGCCCCAGCATTTT.